Below, 24 T cell receptor beta chains from the same sample are listed, as sequenced in a study of blood T cell repertoires in COVID-19. This table comes from immunoSEQ multiplex PCR, and its TCRdb copy is limited to in-frame clones, with some not included. The sample contains tens of thousands of clones, around 79% of which appear only once. Sequences were obtained from peripheral blood. The receptors shown here come from a man aged 50 or older with COVID-19, enrolled during active disease.

The chain has TRBV5-5 and TRBJ2-5; no clear D. CDR1 and CDR2 from the germline V gene are SGHKS and YYEKEE (reference sequence). The CDR3 runs 14 residues. Trimming removed 4 bases from V and 4 bases from J, with 14 bases in between. The CDR3 region has the DNA TGTGCCAGCAGCCGACCCGCGATAGCAGAGACCCAGTACTTC. The encoded protein is CASSRPAIAETQYF.

The chain is built from TRBV10-2 and TRBJ1-1; no clear D. V gave up 0 bases and J gave up 4 bases, with 6 bases separating them. Per germline, CDR1 WSHSY and CDR2 SAAADI. This CDR3 is built from 13 residues. The CDR3 DNA sequence: TGCGCCAGCAGTGAGTCCCCGGGCACTGAAGCTTTCTTT. Encoded protein: CASSESPGTEAFF.

The CDR3 protein is CAWSWSRDWGYTF. The CDR3 DNA sequence: TGTGCCTGGTCTTGGTCGAGGGACTGGGGCTACACCTTC. The chain links TRBV30 to TRBJ1-2; tentatively, D is TRBD1 (5 bases). V gave up 5 bases and J gave up 8 bases, with 18 bases separating them. Germline values: CDR1 GTSNPN, CDR2 SVGIG (reference sequence). The CDR3 length is 13 residues.

The J gene is TRBJ2-3, the V gene TRBV6-1, with TRBD2 matching 9 bases. J gave up 5 bases and V 2 bases, and 5 bases lay outside the gene matches. The CDR3 is 15 residues long. Germline CDR1 and CDR2: MNHNS and SASEGT. CDR3 sequence (DNA): TGTGCCAGCAGTGAATTGGGCGGGGGGGGAGATACGCAGTATTTT. This codes for CASSELGGGGDTQYF.

This chain joins TRBV5-4 and TRBJ2-5, with TRBD2 matching 12 bases. The germline gives CDR1 SGHNT, CDR2 YYREEE (reference sequence). The CDR3 is made up of 18 amino acids. V gave up 0 bases and J gave up 2 bases; unmatched junction bases: 8. This CDR3 is CASSLAPSGRGGQETQYF. CDR3 bases: TGTGCCAGCAGCTTGGCCCCTAGCGGGAGGGGTGGACAAGAGACCCAGTACTTC. Full variable domain (missing parts from reference TRBV5-4 and TRBJ2-5): ETGVTQSPTHLIKTRGQQVTLRCSSQSGHNTVSWYQQALGQGPQFIFQYYREEENGRGNFPPRFSGLQFPNYSSELNVNALELDDSALYLCASSLAPSGRGGQETQYFGPGTRLLVL.

A few counts support this clone. This sequence joins TRBV19 and TRBJ1-1; 7 positions agree with TRBD1. The CDR3 extends over 14 amino acids. The V gene end was trimmed by 3 bases and the J gene end by 1 base; junction bases not matched to a gene: 2. In germline, CDR1 is LNHDA, CDR2 SQIVND (reference sequence). The CDR3 region has the DNA TGTGCCAGTAGTATCGACAGGGAGAACACTGAAGCTTTCTTT. Encoded protein: CASSIDRENTEAFF.

The chain employs TRBV3-1 (or the pseudogene TRBV3-2) and TRBJ1-2, with D possibly matching TRBD1 (6 bases). This CDR3 is built from 14 residues. Deletions cut 1 base from V and 8 bases from J, with 14 bases between. Germline V gene sequence: CDR1 LGHDT, CDR2 YNNKEL (reference sequence). The CDR3 reads CASSQGGRVGGYTF. The CDR3 nucleotides are TGTGCCAGCAGCCAAGGGGGGCGCGTCGGAGGCTACACCTTC.

This clone was recorded a few times. The rearrangement uses TRBV18 and TRBJ1-6, with D perhaps matching TRBD1 (5 bases). Trimming stripped 2 bases from V and 7 bases from J, with 12 bases between. This CDR3 spans 15 amino acids. CDR1 and CDR2 (germline): KGHSH, LQKENI. As DNA, the CDR3 is TGTGCCAGCTCACCAGATCAGGGTCGGAATTCACCCCTCCACTTT. Protein product: CASSPDQGRNSPLHF.

The gene calls are TRBV5-1 and TRBJ2-7, with D tentatively TRBD1 (5 bases). The CDR3 is 15 residues long. V gave up 0 bases and J gave up 7 bases, with 17 bases separating them. Germline CDR1 and CDR2: SGHRS and YFSETQ. The CDR3 protein is CASSLESRAHREQYF. The CDR3 coding sequence is TGCGCCAGCAGCTTGGAAAGCAGGGCCCATCGGGAGCAGTACTTC. The full variable domain, completed using reference TRBV5-1 and TRBJ2-7, is KAGVTQTPRYLIKTRGQQVTLSCSPISGHRSVSWYQQTPGQGLQFLFEYFSETQRNKGNFPGRFSGRQFSNSRSEMNVSTLELGDSALYLCASSLESRAHREQYFGPGTRLTVT.

This sequence joins TRBV20-1 and TRBJ2-2; possibly TRBD1 for D (6 bases). Trimming shortened V by 3 bases and J by 2 bases, and 10 bases separated the two germline ends. CDR3 length: 14 amino acids. Germline lookup yields CDR1 DFQATT and CDR2 SNEGSKA (reference sequence). CDR3 amino acids: CSASAGANTGELFF. DNA for the CDR3: TGCAGTGCTAGTGCAGGGGCCAACACCGGGGAGCTGTTTTTT.

The sample holds one count of this clone. The rearrangement joins TRBV6-5 to TRBJ1-1; D not certain. In germline, CDR1 is MNHEY, CDR2 SVGAGI. This CDR3 has 14 residues. The V end was cut by 4 bases, the J end by 1 base, with 10 bases between. The CDR3 protein is CASSFRGRNTEAFF. The CDR3 nucleotides are TGTGCCAGCAGTTTTCGGGGAAGGAACACTGAAGCTTTCTTT.

This clone was detected only once. The J gene is TRBJ2-2, the V gene TRBV7-3; 9 nucleotides align to TRBD2. The CDR3 is 18 amino acids. Losses at the gene ends were 5 bases for V and 6 bases for J; bases not matched to a gene: 16. Germline V gene data show CDR1 as SGHTA and CDR2 as FQGTGA. The CDR3 reads CASSLEGGTSTAAGELFF. DNA of the CDR3: TGTGCCAGCAGCCTAGAAGGGGGGACTAGCACGGCCGCCGGGGAGCTGTTTTTT.

The chain links TRBV5-6 to TRBJ1-4; D ambiguous. The CDR3 runs 15 residues. V was clipped by 0 bases and J by 8 bases, with 14 bases between them. Germline V gives CDR1 SGHDT, CDR2 YYEEEE. This CDR3 is CASSLAWEAREKLFF. CDR3 sequence (DNA): TGTGCCAGCAGCTTGGCCTGGGAGGCCAGAGAAAAACTGTTTTTT.

The chain links TRBV11-3 to TRBJ1-4; unclear D gene. The length of the CDR3 is 14 residues. CDR1 and CDR2 from the germline V gene are SGHNT and YENEEA. Between the trimmed V and J ends, which lost 2 bases and 2 bases, there was a span of 6 bases. This CDR3 is CASSLQNTNEKLFF. CDR3 in DNA: TGTGCCAGCAGCTTACAGAATACTAATGAAAAACTGTTTTTT.

This clone was recorded a few times. The chain employs TRBV7-2 and TRBJ1-5; D remains unclear. The germline V gene encodes CDR1 SGHTA and CDR2 FQGNSA. Deletions cut 5 bases from V and 0 bases from J, with 11 bases between. The CDR3 consists of 15 residues. This CDR3 reads CASSPGEFSNQPQHF. The CDR3 DNA follows: TGTGCCAGCAGCCCCGGGGAGTTTAGCAATCAGCCCCAGCATTTT.

The chain has TRBV24-1 and TRBJ1-2; D unresolved. The CDR3 length is 14 residues. The V and J ends lost 4 bases and 5 bases respectively, with 13 bases between them. Germline V gives CDR1 KGHDR, CDR2 SFDVKD. The CDR3 DNA reads as TGTGCCACCAGTGAACCTACAGCATATTATGGCTACACCTTC. It translates to CATSEPTAYYGYTF.

The chain joins TRBV6-5 to TRBJ2-5; no clear D gene. The ends were cut back, 6 bases at V and 4 bases at J, with 12 bases in the middle. Per germline, CDR1 MNHEY and CDR2 SVGAGI. The CDR3 has 13 amino acids. In nucleotides, the CDR3 is TGTGCCAGCAGCGTTTTGTTCGGAGAGACCCAGTACTTC. Translating it yields CASSVLFGETQYF.

The V gene is TRBV27, the J gene TRBJ2-7, with D possibly matching TRBD2 (7 bases). The ends were cut back, 8 bases at V and 2 bases at J, with 13 bases in the middle. From germline, CDR1 is MNHEY and CDR2 SMNVEV (reference sequence). CDR3 length: 13 amino acids. CDR3 sequence (DNA): TGTGCCAGCGGGGGGGGGACAACCTACGAGCAGTACTTC. Amino acids: CASGGGTTYEQYF.

This clone was observed a handful of times. The chain has TRBV4-2 and TRBJ1-6; 9 bases are a match to TRBD1. The germline V gene encodes CDR1 LGHNA and CDR2 YNFKEQ. The CDR3 is made up of 16 amino acids. The junction had 3 bases not matched to a gene; V was cut back by 0 bases and J by 6 bases. The CDR3 bases are TGTGCCAGCAGCCAAGATCGACAGGGGGTTAATTCACCCCTCCACTTT. Translated: CASSQDRQGVNSPLHF.

The V and J genes are TRBV5-1 and TRBJ2-2, with TRBD1 identical over 8 bases. The CDR3 extends over 17 amino acids. Germline CDR1 reads SGHRS; CDR2 reads YFSETQ. The V and J ends lost 2 bases and 2 bases, in that order; junction bases with no gene match: 8. This chain's CDR3 is CASSLYGQGLNTGELFF. The CDR3 nucleotides read TGCGCCAGCAGCTTATACGGACAGGGATTAAACACCGGGGAGCTGTTTTTT.

This chain uses TRBV19 with TRBJ2-5; 9 positions agree with TRBD1. Trimming took 1 base from V and 4 from J; bases not matched to a gene: 10. The CDR3 contains 17 residues. CDR1 is LNHDA, CDR2 SQIVND, per germline (reference sequence). The CDR3 coding sequence is TGTGCCAGTAGTATAGGCTCCGGGACAGGGCTGGGAGAGACCCAGTACTTC. It yields the protein CASSIGSGTGLGETQYF.

This clone has a single count. This chain connects TRBV2 to TRBJ2-1; D gene uncertain. The CDR3 contains 13 residues. Trimming stripped 3 bases from V and 4 bases from J, with 7 bases between. Germline-derived CDR1 and CDR2 are SNHLY and FYNNEI. CDR3 region: CASSENTYNEQFF. The DNA for the CDR3 is TGTGCCAGCAGTGAGAACACATACAATGAGCAGTTCTTC.

The V call is TRBV13, the J call TRBJ2-7; 8 positions match TRBD2. Germline trimming cut 0 bases from V and 0 bases from J; bases unmatched to any gene: 10. This CDR3 has 18 amino acids. Germline V gives CDR1 PRHDT, CDR2 FYEKMQ (reference sequence). The CDR3 sequence is CASSLGIRAGVRSYEQYF. In DNA, the CDR3 is TGTGCCAGCAGCTTAGGTATCAGAGCGGGAGTGCGCTCCTACGAGCAGTACTTC.

The chain joins TRBV5-1 to TRBJ2-2; 9 positions agree with TRBD2. CDR1 is SGHRS, CDR2 YFSETQ, per germline. Trimming at V came to 7 bases and at J to 7 bases, leaving 14 bases not matched to a gene. The length of the CDR3 is 16 residues. The CDR3 nucleotides are TGCGCCAGCGGAGGAGTAGCGGGAGTACGGAGCGGGGAGCTGTTTTTT. Translation: CASGGVAGVRSGELFF.